This T cell receptor (beta chain) was obtained from a study of cytomegalovirus exposure and HLA in healthy donors. Overall study: Assignment to the Caucasian-associated ancestry cluster applied to roughly 80% of the approximately 400 genotyped donors. Study-wide points: Associated with cytomegalovirus, according to the listing, were 164 TCR beta chains.

CDR1 and CDR2 from the germline V gene are SGHTS and YDEGEE. V lost 4 bases and J lost 4; bases outside the gene matches: 3. The CDR3 is made up of 14 amino acids. Vbeta (60) and Jbeta (13) primers were used in the PCR. The method was immunoSEQ multiplex PCR; TCRdb's version includes in-frame clones alone and lacks a portion of them. The table has over 100,000 clones, 78% seen once. On this clone itself: No antigen is known for it.

Sequenced input: PBMCs. The V call is TRBV5-8, the J call TRBJ1-2; 11 nucleotides match TRBD1. This receptor was taken from a female donor in good health and CMV-seronegative. The CDR3 DNA is TGTGCCAGCAGCATGGGGACAGGGGGCTATGGCTACACCTTC. Translation: CASSMGTGGYGYTF. Using reference TRBV5-8 and TRBJ1-2 for the parts outside the CDR3, the full variable domain is EAGVTQSPTHLIKTRGQQATLRCSPISGHTSVYWYQQALGLGLQFLLWYDEGEERNRGNFPPRFSGRQFPNYSSELNVNALELEDSALYLCASSMGTGGYGYTFGSGTRLTVV.